The sequence of this TCR beta chain was determined in a study of T and B cells in COVID-19 patients. Study overall: Most recovered patients had mild to moderate COVID-19 treated as outpatients. Findings and caveats of the study: Highly clonal in active COVID-19, TRB repertoires exceeded healthy-donor diversity and richness at recovery. Patients with COVID-19 reportedly showed strongly skewed T cell receptor beta variable and joining gene usage. Sorted SARS-CoV-2-responsive or tetramer+ T cells and CD4+, regulatory and CD8+ subsets were not yet sequenced.

Only a few counts were recorded for this clonotype. Its antigen is unknown. TRB rearrangements were amplified by multiplex PCR with BIOMED2 TRB-A/B primers. One entry per CDR3 protein, called by TCRdb with MiXCR from the multiplex PCR reads. The table includes about 9,400 distinct CDR3 sequences, 31% detected once. Germline V gene lookup returns CDR1 MNHNS and CDR2 SASEGT. Unmatched junction bases numbered 8, after V lost 7 bases and J lost 7 bases. The CDR3 extends over 15 amino acids. Blood genomic DNA input for TRB amplification was roughly 230-550 ng. The sample taken for sequencing was blood. The TCR was taken from a human donor who had recovered from COVID-19. The chain links TRBV6-1 to TRBJ1-6, with TRBD1 identical over 9 bases. The CDR3, as DNA: TGTGCCAGCAAACAAGGACAGGGGAGAAATTCACCCCTCCACTTT. This gives the protein CASKQGQGRNSPLHF.